The present TCR beta chain was sequenced within a study of human T cells and chemical hapten exposure. Under the authors' procedure: Sample TCR totals centred on a median of around 92,000, ranging about 20,000 to 750,000. TCRdb ran MiXCR on the RACE reads and lists one entry per CDR3 protein. In this record, the V and J calls reflect TCRdb's handling and not the investigators' own analysis. The sample holds approximately 110,000 distinct CDR3 sequences; approximately 11% are singletons and the top ten take under 4.5%. Turning to this clonotype: The antigen is not known.

Germline CDR1 and CDR2: SGHAT and FQNNGV. Trimming removed 1 base from V and 6 bases from J, with 15 bases in between. The CDR3 runs to 15 residues. Findings of the study overall: Expanded TCR counts at PT1 went up together with patch test score, a positive correlation.

Stated time point: patch test 1, 2 weeks after DPC sensitization. Treatment specified: therapeutic diphenylcyclopropenone sensitization with weekly scalp DPC. The sample in question was whole blood, obtained in connection with sensitization to the hapten diphenylcyclopropenone (DPC). V is TRBV11-2 and J is TRBJ1-1, with D unclear. The origin of this receptor is a woman aged 40 to 50 with alopecia areata. Some clones in this sample may be carry-over from other donors' samples. The DNA of the CDR3 is TGTGCCAGCAGCTTAGTGATTAGTTCGCTACCTGAAGCTTTCTTT. It yields the protein CASSLVISSLPEAFF.